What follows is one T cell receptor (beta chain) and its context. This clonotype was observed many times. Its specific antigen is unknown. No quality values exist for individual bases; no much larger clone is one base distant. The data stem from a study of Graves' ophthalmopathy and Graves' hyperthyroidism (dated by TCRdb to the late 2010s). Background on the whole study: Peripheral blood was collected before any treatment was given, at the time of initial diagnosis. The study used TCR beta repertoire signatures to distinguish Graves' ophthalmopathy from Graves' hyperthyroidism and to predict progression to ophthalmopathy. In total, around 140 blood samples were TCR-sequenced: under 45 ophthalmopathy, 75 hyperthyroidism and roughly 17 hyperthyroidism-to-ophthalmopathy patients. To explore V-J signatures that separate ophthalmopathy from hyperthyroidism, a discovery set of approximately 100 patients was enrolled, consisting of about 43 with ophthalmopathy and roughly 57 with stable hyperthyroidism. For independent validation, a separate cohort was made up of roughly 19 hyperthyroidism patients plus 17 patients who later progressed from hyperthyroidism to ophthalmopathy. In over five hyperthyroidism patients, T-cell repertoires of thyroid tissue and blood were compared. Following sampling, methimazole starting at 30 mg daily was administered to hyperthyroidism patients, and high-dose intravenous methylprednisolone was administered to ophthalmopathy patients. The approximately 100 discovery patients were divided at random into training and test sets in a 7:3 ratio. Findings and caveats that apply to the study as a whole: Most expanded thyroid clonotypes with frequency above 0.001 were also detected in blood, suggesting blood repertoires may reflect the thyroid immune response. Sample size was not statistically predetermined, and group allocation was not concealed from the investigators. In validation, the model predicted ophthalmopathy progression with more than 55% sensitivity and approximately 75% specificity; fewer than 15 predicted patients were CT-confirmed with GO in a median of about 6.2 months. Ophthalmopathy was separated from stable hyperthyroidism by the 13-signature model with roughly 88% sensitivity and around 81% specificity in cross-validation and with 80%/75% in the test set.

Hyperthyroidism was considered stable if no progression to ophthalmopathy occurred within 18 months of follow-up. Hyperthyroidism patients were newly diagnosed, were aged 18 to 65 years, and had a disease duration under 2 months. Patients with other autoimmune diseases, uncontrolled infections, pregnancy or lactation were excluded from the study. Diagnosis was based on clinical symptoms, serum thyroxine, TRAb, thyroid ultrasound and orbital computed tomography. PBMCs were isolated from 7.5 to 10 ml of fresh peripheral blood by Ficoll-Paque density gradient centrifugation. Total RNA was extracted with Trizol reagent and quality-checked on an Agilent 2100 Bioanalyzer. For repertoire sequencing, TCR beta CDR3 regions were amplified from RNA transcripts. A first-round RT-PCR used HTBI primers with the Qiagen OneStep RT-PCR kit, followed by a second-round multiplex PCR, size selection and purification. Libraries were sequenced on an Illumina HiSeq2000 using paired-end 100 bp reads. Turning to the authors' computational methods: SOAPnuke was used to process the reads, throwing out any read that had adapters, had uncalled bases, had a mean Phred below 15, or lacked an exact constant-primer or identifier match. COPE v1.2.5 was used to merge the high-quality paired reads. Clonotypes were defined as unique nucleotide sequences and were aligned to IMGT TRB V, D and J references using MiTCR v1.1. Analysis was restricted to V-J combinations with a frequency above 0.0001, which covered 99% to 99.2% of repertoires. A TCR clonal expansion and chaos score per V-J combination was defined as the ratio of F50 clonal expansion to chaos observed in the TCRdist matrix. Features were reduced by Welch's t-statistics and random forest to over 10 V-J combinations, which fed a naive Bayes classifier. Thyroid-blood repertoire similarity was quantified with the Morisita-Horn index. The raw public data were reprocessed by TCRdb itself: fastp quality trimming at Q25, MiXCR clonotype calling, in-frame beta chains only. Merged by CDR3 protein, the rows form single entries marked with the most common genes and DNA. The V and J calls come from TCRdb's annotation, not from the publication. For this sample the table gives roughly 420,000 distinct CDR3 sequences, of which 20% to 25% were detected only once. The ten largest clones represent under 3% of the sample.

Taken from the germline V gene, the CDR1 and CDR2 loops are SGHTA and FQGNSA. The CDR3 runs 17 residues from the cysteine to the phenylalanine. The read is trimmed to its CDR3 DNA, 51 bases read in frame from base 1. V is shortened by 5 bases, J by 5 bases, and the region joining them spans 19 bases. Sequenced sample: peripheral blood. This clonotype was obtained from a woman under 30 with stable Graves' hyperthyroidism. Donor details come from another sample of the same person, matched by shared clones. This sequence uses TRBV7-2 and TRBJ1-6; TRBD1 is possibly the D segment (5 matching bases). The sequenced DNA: TGTGCCAGCAGCCGACCCGAAGGGACTCTGGATAATTCACCCCTCCACTTT. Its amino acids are CASSRPEGTLDNSPLHF.